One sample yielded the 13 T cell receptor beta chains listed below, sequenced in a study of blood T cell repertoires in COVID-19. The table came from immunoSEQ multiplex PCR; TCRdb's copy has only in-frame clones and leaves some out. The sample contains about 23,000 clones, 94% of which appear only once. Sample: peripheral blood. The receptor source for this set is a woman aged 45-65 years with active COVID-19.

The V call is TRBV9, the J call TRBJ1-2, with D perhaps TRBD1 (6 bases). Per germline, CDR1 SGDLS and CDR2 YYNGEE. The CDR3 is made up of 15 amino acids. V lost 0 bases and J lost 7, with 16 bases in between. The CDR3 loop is CASSVVESGVGGYTF. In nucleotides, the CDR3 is TGTGCCAGCAGCGTAGTAGAGTCAGGGGTTGGTGGCTACACCTTC.

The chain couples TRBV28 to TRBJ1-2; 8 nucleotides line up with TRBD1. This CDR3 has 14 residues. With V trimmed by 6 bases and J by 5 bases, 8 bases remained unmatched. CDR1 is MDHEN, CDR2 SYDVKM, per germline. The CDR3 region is CASRGGQGEYGYTF. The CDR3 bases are TGTGCCAGCAGGGGAGGACAGGGCGAATATGGCTACACCTTC.

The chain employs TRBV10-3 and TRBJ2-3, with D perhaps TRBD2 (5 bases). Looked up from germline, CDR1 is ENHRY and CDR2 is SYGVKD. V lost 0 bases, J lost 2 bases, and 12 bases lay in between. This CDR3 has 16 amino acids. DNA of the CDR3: TGTGCCATCAGTGAGTCGGTCGGACTGCACACAGATACGCAGTATTTT. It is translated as CAISESVGLHTDTQYF.

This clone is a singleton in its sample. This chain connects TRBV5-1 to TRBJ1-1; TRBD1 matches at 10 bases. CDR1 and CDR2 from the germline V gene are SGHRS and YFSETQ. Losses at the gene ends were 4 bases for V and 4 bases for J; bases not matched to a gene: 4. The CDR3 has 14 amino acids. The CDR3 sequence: CASSQDRGPTEAFF. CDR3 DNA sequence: TGCGCCAGCAGCCAAGACAGGGGGCCCACTGAAGCTTTCTTT.

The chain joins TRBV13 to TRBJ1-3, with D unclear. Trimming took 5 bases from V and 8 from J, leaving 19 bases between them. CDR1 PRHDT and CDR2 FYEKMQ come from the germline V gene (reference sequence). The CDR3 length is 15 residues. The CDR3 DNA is TGTGCCAGCAGCCGAAAGGGAGAGGGTGGGGACACCATATATTTT. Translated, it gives CASSRKGEGGDTIYF.

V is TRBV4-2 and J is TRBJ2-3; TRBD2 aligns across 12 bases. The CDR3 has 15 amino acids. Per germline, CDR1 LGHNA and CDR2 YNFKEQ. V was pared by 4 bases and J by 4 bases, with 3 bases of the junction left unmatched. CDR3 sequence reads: CASSPSGGAADTQYF. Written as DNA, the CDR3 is TGTGCCAGCAGCCCTAGCGGGGGGGCAGCAGATACGCAGTATTTT.

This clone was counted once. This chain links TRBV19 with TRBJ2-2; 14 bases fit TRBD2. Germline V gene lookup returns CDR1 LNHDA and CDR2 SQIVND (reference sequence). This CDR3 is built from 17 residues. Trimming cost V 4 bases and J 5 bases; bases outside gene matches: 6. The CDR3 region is CASSNRLAGGRTGELFF. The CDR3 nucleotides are TGTGCCAGTAGTAACCGACTAGCGGGAGGGCGGACCGGGGAGCTGTTTTTT.

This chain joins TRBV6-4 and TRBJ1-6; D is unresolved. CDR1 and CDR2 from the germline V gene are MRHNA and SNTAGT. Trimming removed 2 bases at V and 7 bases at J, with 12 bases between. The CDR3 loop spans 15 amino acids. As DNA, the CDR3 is TGTGCCAGCAGTGACCTCACGGGTGAGAATTCACCCCTCCACTTT. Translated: CASSDLTGENSPLHF.

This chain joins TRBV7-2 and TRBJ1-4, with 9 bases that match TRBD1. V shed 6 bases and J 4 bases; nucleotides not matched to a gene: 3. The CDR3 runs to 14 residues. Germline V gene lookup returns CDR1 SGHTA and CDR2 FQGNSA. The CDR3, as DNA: TGTGCCAGCAGAGGGGGACAGGGTAATGAAAAACTGTTTTTT. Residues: CASRGGQGNEKLFF.

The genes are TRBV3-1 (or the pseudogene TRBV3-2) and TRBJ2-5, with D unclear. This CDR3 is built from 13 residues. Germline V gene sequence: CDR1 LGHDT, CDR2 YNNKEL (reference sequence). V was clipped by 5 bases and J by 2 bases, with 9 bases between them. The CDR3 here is CASSKTRQETQYF. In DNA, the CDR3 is TGTGCCAGCAGCAAAACCAGACAAGAGACCCAGTACTTC.

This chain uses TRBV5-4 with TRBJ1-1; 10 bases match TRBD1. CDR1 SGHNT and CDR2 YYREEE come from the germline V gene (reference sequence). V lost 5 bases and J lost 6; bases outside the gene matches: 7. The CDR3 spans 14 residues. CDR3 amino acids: CASSPTGTGAEAFF. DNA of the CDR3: TGTGCCAGCAGTCCCACCGGGACAGGGGCTGAAGCTTTCTTT.

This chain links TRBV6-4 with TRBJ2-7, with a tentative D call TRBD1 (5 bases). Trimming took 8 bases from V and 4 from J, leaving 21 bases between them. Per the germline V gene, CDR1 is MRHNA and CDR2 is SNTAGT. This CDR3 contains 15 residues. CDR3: CASRQKAGFSYEQYV. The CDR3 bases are TGTGCCAGCCGCCAGAAAGCAGGGTTTAGTTACGAGCAGTACGTC.

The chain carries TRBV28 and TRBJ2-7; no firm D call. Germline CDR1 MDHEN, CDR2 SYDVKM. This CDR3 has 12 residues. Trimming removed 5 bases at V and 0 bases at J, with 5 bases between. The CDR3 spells CASSANSYEQYF. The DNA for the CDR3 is TGTGCCAGCAGTGCTAACTCCTACGAGCAGTACTTC. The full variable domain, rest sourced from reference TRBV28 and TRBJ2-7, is DVKVTQSSRYLVKRTGEKVFLECVQDMDHENMFWYRQDPGLGLRLIYFSYDVKMKEKGDIPEGYSVSREKKERFSLILESASTNQTSMYLCASSANSYEQYFGPGTRLTVT.